These 5 T cell receptor beta chains originate from one sample sequenced in a study of blood T cell repertoires in COVID-19. Assay used: immunoSEQ multiplex PCR; TCRdb lists only in-frame clones, some missing. The data hold about 74,000 clones, with around four fifths observed a single time. The specimen was peripheral blood. The source is a man aged 70-80 years with acute or convalescent COVID-19.

This clone has more than one count but fewer than ten. This rearrangement joins TRBV15 to TRBJ2-3; 8 bases are a match to TRBD2. V gave up 1 base and J gave up 2 bases; unmatched junction bases: 11. The CDR3 is made up of 18 amino acids. Germline CDR1 reads LNHNV; CDR2 reads YYDKDF (reference sequence). CDR3 DNA: TGTGCCACCAGCAGAGGTTTGACTACTAGCGGAAACACAGATACGCAGTATTTT. It specifies CATSRGLTTSGNTDTQYF.

The genes are TRBV5-1 and TRBJ2-2; TRBD1 agrees at 7 bases. Unmatched junction bases numbered 6, after V lost 4 bases and J lost 6 bases. There are 14 residues in the CDR3. The germline gives CDR1 SGHRS, CDR2 YFSETQ. CDR3 in amino acids: CASSKGQPAGELFF. DNA for the CDR3: TGCGCCAGCAGCAAGGGACAGCCCGCCGGGGAGCTGTTTTTT. Filled out from reference TRBV5-1 and TRBJ2-2, the complete variable domain reads KAGVTQTPRYLIKTRGQQVTLSCSPISGHRSVSWYQQTPGQGLQFLFEYFSETQRNKGNFPGRFSGRQFSNSRSEMNVSTLELGDSALYLCASSKGQPAGELFFGEGSRLTVL.

There are a few counts of this clone. CDR3 sequence (DNA): TGTGCCAGCAGCCAAGAGAGGGACAGGAGAAACTATGGCTACACCTTC. It encodes CASSQERDRRNYGYTF. The rearrangement links TRBV14 to TRBJ1-2; 8 nucleotides line up with TRBD1. The germline gives CDR1 SGHDN, CDR2 FVKESK. The J segment lost 2 bases and the V segment lost 0 bases, leaving 5 bases of the junction unmatched. The CDR3 covers 16 residues.

On this clone: One end of the junction is discordant with germline, which a read error may explain. The CDR3 nucleotides read TGTGCCATCAATGAGACCGGGACAGGCCAGCCCCAGCATTTT. Amino acids: CAINETGTGQPQHF. The rearrangement uses TRBV10-3 and TRBJ1-5; 8 bases line up with TRBD1. Per germline, CDR1 ENHRY and CDR2 SYGVKD. The CDR3 contains 14 residues.

The genes are TRBV10-3 and TRBJ2-7, with D possibly TRBD1 on 6 matching bases. The V gene's germline CDR1 is ENHRY and CDR2 SYGVKD. CDR3 size: 14 residues. The ends were cut back, 4 bases at V and 3 bases at J, with 13 bases in the middle. The CDR3 nucleotides read TGTGCCATCAGTGCAACACAGGGAAACTACGAGCAGTACTTC. This encodes CAISATQGNYEQYF.